This T cell receptor (beta chain) was identified during a study of Ad26.COV2.S vaccination and SARS-CoV-2 variants. Study background: Vaccine-arm donor from the placebo-controlled COV1001 Ad26.COV2.S trial.

Some clones are missing from TCRdb's copy, which holds only in-frame ones; the method was immunoSEQ multiplex PCR. The sample lists 350,000 to 450,000 clones; 80% to 90% were seen once. As to treatment: 15 to 20 received Ad26.COV2.S at low or high dose, single or two shots; several received placebo; per-sample allocation not given. Material that was analyzed had been drawn on day 63 after the first vaccine or placebo injection. Germline CDR1 LGHNA, CDR2 YSLEER. V shed 3 bases and J shed 4 bases, with 8 bases lying between them. The CDR3 covers 13 residues. This clone showed up just a few times. Sample: peripheral blood, taken in a trial of Ad26.COV2.S vaccine versus placebo. The clonotype comes from a person between 18 and 65 years old who received the Ad26.COV2.S COVID-19 vaccine or a placebo. The chain has TRBV4-3 and TRBJ2-3; D perhaps matches TRBD2 (6 bases). CDR3 region: CASSHLASDTQYF. The DNA of the CDR3 is TGCGCCAGCAGCCATCTAGCGTCAGATACGCAGTATTTT.